This TCR beta chain derives from a study of early T cells in non-severe SARS-CoV-2 infection. General observations from the study: Private and CD4 specificities were missed by VDJdb matching, which favored anti-spike CD8 responses.

In this sample, this clonotype turned up many times. The antigen is not known. Attachment of unique molecular identifiers to individual cDNA molecules was performed. TCRdb reprocessed the 5' RACE reads via MiXCR and lists one record per CDR3 protein. This repertoire shows some 71,000 distinct CDR3 sequences, under 9.5% found once; its top ten account for 5.9%. With 5 bases removed from V and 0 bases from J, the gap between germline ends came to 7 bases. Germline CDR1 and CDR2: GTSNPN and SVGIG (reference sequence). The CDR3 consists of 12 residues. The sample consisted of whole blood. This TCR was recovered from an adult who was a healthcare worker with PCR-confirmed SARS-CoV-2 infection or an uninfected control (not recorded which). The chain employs TRBV30 and TRBJ1-1, with D unclear. CDR3 sequence (DNA): TGTGCCTGGGGCCTCCTGAACACTGAAGCTTTCTTT. Its protein is CAWGLLNTEAFF.